Listed here are 30 T cell receptor beta chains from one sample, sequenced in a study of beta chain features in type 1 diabetes. Regarding the study as a whole: Among patients with Type 1 diabetes, TCRB CDR3s were moderately but significantly shorter in every one of the four CD4+ subsets.

TCRB transcripts that were expressed got sequenced, as all of the isolated RNA had been reverse transcribed. Clones were read by immunoSEQ multiplex PCR, and TCRdb kept only the in-frame ones, dropping some. The sample holds about 170,000 clones, around 7.8% seen once. These receptors have no known antigen. Specimen: central memory CD4+ T cells from blood. The receptor source for this set is a woman in her 40s with type 1 diabetes.

This clone was picked up many times. V gene TRBV10-3 combines with J gene TRBJ2-1, with a tentative D call TRBD2 (6 bases). The CDR3 has 12 amino acids. Trimming took off 10 bases at V and 7 bases at J, with 14 bases between the two ends. CDR1 is ENHRY and CDR2 is SYGVKD in the germline V gene. CDR3 nucleotide sequence: TGTGCCACCCGGGACGGGGGAAATGAGCAGTTCTTC. Encoded protein: CATRDGGNEQFF.

This clone was detected a few times. The genes are TRBV4-1 and TRBJ1-1; D uncertain. V was trimmed by 4 bases and J by 3 bases, leaving 18 bases between them. CDR1 is MGHRA and CDR2 is YSYEKL in the germline V gene. The CDR3 loop spans 16 amino acids. The CDR3 nucleotides are TGCGCCAGCAGCCGACGGGCCCCCCCCGGGGACACTGAAGCTTTCTTT. Its translation: CASSRRAPPGDTEAFF.

This chain joins TRBV29-1 and TRBJ2-5; 7 nucleotides line up with TRBD1. The end of the DNA fits TRBJ2-7 better, so the J call may be wrong. Germline CDR1 is SQVTM and CDR2 is ANQGSEA. The CDR3 totals 13 residues. This CDR3 is CSVTRQGTYEQYF. In DNA, the CDR3 is TGCAGCGTTACTCGACAGGGAACCTACGAGCAGTACTTC.

This clone was seen a few times. The chain is built from TRBV29-1 and TRBJ2-3, with 10 nucleotides matching TRBD1. CDR1 SQVTM and CDR2 ANQGSEA come from the germline V gene. The CDR3 has 15 amino acids. After removal of 6 bases from V and 3 bases from J, the junction contained 9 bases not matched to a gene. DNA of the CDR3: TGCAGCGTCTGGGGACAGGGGTTCAGTACAGATACGCAGTATTTT. It is translated as CSVWGQGFSTDTQYF.

The chain employs TRBV2 and TRBJ2-1; 9 nucleotides line up with TRBD2. Germline assignment: CDR1 SNHLY and CDR2 FYNNEI. V lost 6 bases and J lost 9; bases outside the gene matches: 6. CDR3 size: 13 residues. The CDR3 coding sequence is TGTGCCAGCAGGGCGGGACTAGCAGCTGAGCAGTTCTTC. Translated, it gives CASRAGLAAEQFF.

This clone came up a few times. The V and J genes are TRBV14 and TRBJ2-3; D uncertain. V shed 0 bases and J shed 0 bases, with 10 bases lying between them. The CDR3 has 16 amino acids. Germline V CDR1 and CDR2: SGHDN, FVKESK. The CDR3 loop is CASSQDRHPSTDTQYF. CDR3 nucleotides: TGTGCCAGCAGCCAAGATCGACACCCTAGCACAGATACGCAGTATTTT. Based on the CDR3 plus reference TRBV14 and TRBJ2-3, the full variable domain is EAGVTQFPSHSVIEKGQTVTLRCDPISGHDNLYWYRRVMGKEIKFLLHFVKESKQDESGMPNNRFLAERTGGTYSTLKVQPAELEDSGVYFCASSQDRHPSTDTQYFGPGTRLTVL.

Many counts were recorded for this clone. The rearrangement joins TRBV11-2 to TRBJ2-2; 7 bases are a match to TRBD2. V shed 3 bases, J shed 2 bases, and the junction held 6 bases outside the gene matches. Germline V gene lookup returns CDR1 SGHAT and CDR2 FQNNGV. The CDR3 is made up of 16 amino acids. The CDR3 DNA reads TGTGCCAGCAGCTTCCGAGCGGGGCATAACACCGGGGAGCTGTTTTTT. This sequence encodes CASSFRAGHNTGELFF.

CDR3 region: CASSRQGSGANVLTF. The CDR3 DNA reads TGTGCCAGCAGCCGTCAGGGTTCTGGGGCCAACGTCCTGACTTTC. The J gene is TRBJ2-6, the V gene TRBV5-4; maybe TRBD1 (5 bases). CDR1 is SGHNT and CDR2 is YYREEE in the germline V gene (reference sequence). The V and J ends lost 4 bases and 1 base respectively, with 9 bases between them. CDR3 size: 15 residues.

In this sample, this clone turned up a few times. The rearrangement uses TRBV7-2 and TRBJ2-7; 10 bases agree with TRBD2. This CDR3 spans 15 amino acids. The germline gives CDR1 SGHTA, CDR2 FQGNSA. V lost 1 base, J lost 3 bases, and 3 bases stayed unmatched. The CDR3 sequence is CASSLDASGSYEQYF. CDR3 sequence (DNA): TGTGCCAGCAGCTTAGATGCTAGCGGGAGCTACGAGCAGTACTTC.

In this sample, this clone turned up a few times. The rearrangement joins TRBV7-2 to TRBJ2-3, with D possibly being TRBD1 (5 bases). V was trimmed by 3 bases and J by 0 bases, leaving 16 bases between them. The CDR3 sequence is 17 residues long. Germline V gene data show CDR1 as SGHTA and CDR2 as FQGNSA. CDR3 nucleotides: TGTGCCAGCAGCTTTAATAGCAGGGCGGCTAGCACAGATACGCAGTATTTT. Translating gives CASSFNSRAASTDTQYF.

The CDR3 sequence: CASSLATPGVGYTF. The CDR3 DNA sequence: TGTGCCAGCAGCTTAGCCACCCCAGGGGTTGGCTACACCTTC. This sequence joins TRBV7-2 and TRBJ1-2; D perhaps matches TRBD1 (6 bases). Trimming left V 0 bases short and J 7 bases short, with 12 bases between. Germline values: CDR1 SGHTA, CDR2 FQGNSA. The CDR3 extends over 14 amino acids. Full variable domain (missing parts from reference TRBV7-2 and TRBJ1-2): GAGVSQSPSNKVTEKGKDVELRCDPISGHTALYWYRQSLGQGLEFLIYFQGNSAPDKSGLPSDRFSAERTGGSVSTLTIQRTQQEDSAVYLCASSLATPGVGYTFGSGTRLTVV.

This clone was seen more than once but under ten times. The V and J genes are TRBV4-1 and TRBJ1-1, with TRBD1 matching over 8 bases. The CDR3 is 15 amino acids. Germline loops: CDR1 MGHRA, CDR2 YSYEKL. The V and J ends lost 3 bases and 0 bases, in that order; junction bases with no gene match: 3. The CDR3 protein is CASSQQTGVNTEAFF. CDR3 DNA: TGCGCCAGCAGCCAGCAGACAGGGGTGAACACTGAAGCTTTCTTT.

This rearrangement joins TRBV4-2 to TRBJ2-5; 7 bases are a match to TRBD1. The ends lost 5 bases at V and 5 bases at J; junction bases unmatched: 11. The germline V gene encodes CDR1 LGHNA and CDR2 YNFKEQ. CDR3 length: 15 amino acids. The CDR3 here is CASSSRQGQEETQYF. The CDR3 DNA follows: TGTGCCAGCAGCTCCCGACAGGGACAAGAGGAGACCCAGTACTTC.

The chain carries TRBV7-9 and TRBJ1-1, with TRBD1 matching 11 bases. Germline V gene data show CDR1 as SEHNR and CDR2 as FQNEAQ (reference sequence). Losses at the gene ends were 3 bases for V and 7 bases for J; bases not matched to a gene: 10. The CDR3 loop spans 16 amino acids. CDR3: CASSLTGTGGRNEAFF. In nucleotides, the CDR3 is TGTGCCAGCAGCTTGACCGGGACAGGGGGGCGGAATGAAGCTTTCTTT.

The table lists this clone with a few counts. The V call is TRBV30, the J call TRBJ1-2; no clear D gene. This CDR3 has 15 residues. The V gene's germline CDR1 is GTSNPN and CDR2 SVGIG (reference sequence). Trimming left V 0 bases short and J 0 bases short, with 11 bases between. CDR3 nucleotide sequence: TGTGCCTGGAGTGTAGTCGGGTTGGCTAACTATGGCTACACCTTC. This gives the protein CAWSVVGLANYGYTF.

The CDR3 loop reads CASSLGGAYTEAFF. For the CDR3, the DNA is TGTGCCAGCAGCTTGGGGGGTGCTTACACTGAAGCTTTCTTT. The rearrangement links TRBV7-3 to TRBJ1-1, with TRBD1 as a possible D gene (5 bases). In germline, CDR1 is SGHTA, CDR2 FQGTGA. V shed 3 bases and J shed 3 bases, with 11 bases lying between them. This CDR3 has 14 amino acids.

The J gene is TRBJ1-4, the V gene TRBV7-2, with no clear D. Per the germline V gene, CDR1 is SGHTA and CDR2 is FQGNSA. The CDR3 spans 17 residues. Trimming removed 0 bases at V and 8 bases at J, with 19 bases between. CDR3 region: CASSLAGRAGGEEKLFF. CDR3 nucleotide sequence: TGTGCCAGCAGCTTAGCGGGGAGGGCAGGAGGAGAAGAAAAACTGTTTTTT.

V and J are TRBV5-1 and TRBJ1-5, with 8 positions matching TRBD1. CDR3 length: 15 residues. Germline assignment: CDR1 SGHRS and CDR2 YFSETQ. The V segment lost 3 bases and the J segment 3 bases; nucleotides outside the gene matches: 5. CDR3: CASSSTGATNQPQHF. As DNA, the CDR3 is TGCGCCAGCAGCTCGACAGGGGCCACCAATCAGCCCCAGCATTTT.

The chain joins TRBV4-1 to TRBJ1-5; D might be TRBD1 (5 bases). CDR1 and CDR2 (germline): MGHRA, YSYEKL. With 1 base removed from V and 4 bases from J, the gap between germline ends came to 14 bases. The CDR3 extends over 16 amino acids. The CDR3 loop reads CASSQVYLTENQPQHF. In DNA, the CDR3 is TGCGCCAGCAGCCAAGTATACCTGACAGAGAATCAGCCCCAGCATTTT.

This clone appeared a few times. The chain couples TRBV28 to TRBJ2-5; D is undetermined. Looked up from germline, CDR1 is MDHEN and CDR2 is SYDVKM. The CDR3 consists of 14 residues. Trimming pared 3 bases from V and 5 bases from J, leaving 13 bases between. The CDR3 DNA follows: TGTGCCAGCAGTTTCCGGGTCTCGGGTGAGACCCAGTACTTC. Translated, it gives CASSFRVSGETQYF.

V usage is TRBV7-9 and J usage is TRBJ1-2; D uncertain. The CDR3 length is 13 residues. Germline CDR1 is SEHNR and CDR2 is FQNEAQ (reference sequence). The V end lost 5 bases, the J end lost 0 bases, and 7 bases lay between the germline ends. The CDR3 reads CASSLGANYGYTF. In DNA, the CDR3 is TGTGCCAGCAGCCTGGGAGCTAACTATGGCTACACCTTC.

This clone was counted only a few times. This chain connects TRBV15 to TRBJ2-5; 9 nucleotides match TRBD2. CDR3 size: 16 residues. The germline CDR1 and CDR2 sequences are LNHNV and YYDKDF (reference sequence). V was clipped by 1 base and J by 2 bases; unmatched bases: 5. CDR3 residues: CATSRGGLATQETQYF. In DNA form, the CDR3 reads TGTGCCACCAGCAGAGGTGGACTAGCGACTCAAGAGACCCAGTACTTC. The whole variable domain, filled in from reference TRBV15 and TRBJ2-5, reads DAMVIQNPRYQVTQFGKPVTLSCSQTLNHNVMYWYQQKSSQAPKLLFHYYDKDFNNEADTPDNFQSRRPNTSFCFLDIRSPGLGDTAMYLCATSRGGLATQETQYFGPGTRLLVL.

This clone was seen only a few times. V is TRBV29-1 and J is TRBJ2-1; possible D gene TRBD1, 7 bases. Germline V gene data show CDR1 as SQVTM and CDR2 as ANQGSEA. The germline V and J ends were trimmed by 1 base and 9 bases, with 25 bases remaining between them. The CDR3 covers 17 residues. The CDR3 is CSVEGAGASVSGGEQFF. The CDR3 DNA follows: TGCAGCGTTGAAGGGGCCGGGGCTAGCGTTTCAGGGGGTGAGCAGTTCTTC.

The chain joins TRBV7-2 to TRBJ2-7; 7 bases match TRBD1. Germline V gene sequence: CDR1 SGHTA, CDR2 FQGNSA. With V trimmed by 5 bases and J by 4 bases, 11 bases remained unmatched. The CDR3 is made up of 15 amino acids. The CDR3 DNA sequence: TGTGCCAGCAGCCCTGCACGAGCAGGGGGTTACGAGCAGTACTTC. It is translated as CASSPARAGGYEQYF. Complete variable domain (other parts from reference TRBV7-2 and TRBJ2-7): GAGVSQSPSNKVTEKGKDVELRCDPISGHTALYWYRQSLGQGLEFLIYFQGNSAPDKSGLPSDRFSAERTGGSVSTLTIQRTQQEDSAVYLCASSPARAGGYEQYFGPGTRLTVT.

This chain links TRBV4-3 with TRBJ1-1; D gene uncertain. CDR1 and CDR2 (germline): LGHNA, YSLEER. Trimming removed 6 bases from V and 8 bases from J, with 4 bases in between. This CDR3 region has 9 residues. The CDR3 reads CASSREAFF. As DNA, the CDR3 is TGCGCCAGCAGTCGGGAAGCTTTCTTT.

In this sample, this clone turned up a few times. The V and J genes are TRBV7-2 and TRBJ1-1; D ambiguous. Germline lookup yields CDR1 SGHTA and CDR2 FQGNSA. There are 15 residues in the CDR3. V lost 1 base and J 2 bases, leaving 11 bases between the germline ends. The CDR3 DNA follows: TGTGCCAGCAGCTTAGGGCAGGCTACAAACACTGAAGCTTTCTTT. Amino acid sequence: CASSLGQATNTEAFF.

This clone has at least ten counts. V gene TRBV6-1 combines with J gene TRBJ2-7, with 7 bases matching TRBD1. With 2 bases clipped from V and 1 base from J, the junction kept 5 bases outside the gene matches. Germline values: CDR1 MNHNS, CDR2 SASEGT. CDR3 length equals 15 residues. The CDR3 DNA sequence: TGTGCCAGCAGTGAATTTGGGACAGTATCCTACGAGCAGTACTTC. This translates into CASSEFGTVSYEQYF.

The rearrangement joins TRBV21-1 to TRBJ2-5; the table's D call, TRBD1, has no DNA check behind it. TRBV21-1 is termed a pseudogene. This CDR3 has 17 amino acids. Here the CDR3 DNA reads TGTGCCAGCAGCACGCCAACCGGGACAGAAGGACAAGAGACCCAGTACTTC. It specifies CASSTPTGTEGQETQYF.

Of note for this clone: Within the sample, other DNA sequences also encode this same CDR3. V usage is TRBV2 and J usage is TRBJ2-3, with 7 bases matching TRBD2. After removal of 4 bases from V and 1 base from J, the junction contained 2 bases not matched to a gene. CDR3 size: 14 residues. Germline CDR1 is SNHLY and CDR2 is FYNNEI. DNA of the CDR3: TGTGCCAGCAGTGGCGCGGGAGGCACAGATACGCAGTATTTT. Its translation: CASSGAGGTDTQYF.

The CDR3 bases are TGCGCCAGCAGCCTACTGGGACAGGTTAATCAGCCCCAGCATTTT. This gives the protein CASSLLGQVNQPQHF. V gene TRBV4-1 combines with J gene TRBJ1-5, with 8 bases that match TRBD1. V trimming: 4 bases; J trimming: 4 bases; junction bases outside the gene matches: 6. Germline CDR1 and CDR2: MGHRA and YSYEKL. This CDR3 has 15 amino acids.